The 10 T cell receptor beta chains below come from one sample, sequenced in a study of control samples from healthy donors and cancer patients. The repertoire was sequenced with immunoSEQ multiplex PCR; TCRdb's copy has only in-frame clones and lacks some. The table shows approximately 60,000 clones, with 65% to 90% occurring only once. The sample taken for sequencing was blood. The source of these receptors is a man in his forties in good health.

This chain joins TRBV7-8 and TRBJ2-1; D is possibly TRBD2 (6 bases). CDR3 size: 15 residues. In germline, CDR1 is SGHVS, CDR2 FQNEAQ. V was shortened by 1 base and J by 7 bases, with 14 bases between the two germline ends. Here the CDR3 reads CASSLDRGEWNEQFF. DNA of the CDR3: TGTGCCAGCAGCTTAGATCGCGGGGAATGGAATGAGCAGTTCTTC.

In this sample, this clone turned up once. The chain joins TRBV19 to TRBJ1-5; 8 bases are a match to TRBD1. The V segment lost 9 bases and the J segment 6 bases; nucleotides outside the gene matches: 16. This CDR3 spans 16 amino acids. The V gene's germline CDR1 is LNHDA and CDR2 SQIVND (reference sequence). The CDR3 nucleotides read TGTGCCAGAAGGGACAGGTTATTTTTCAGGGGTCAGCCCCAGCATTTT. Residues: CARRDRLFFRGQPQHF.

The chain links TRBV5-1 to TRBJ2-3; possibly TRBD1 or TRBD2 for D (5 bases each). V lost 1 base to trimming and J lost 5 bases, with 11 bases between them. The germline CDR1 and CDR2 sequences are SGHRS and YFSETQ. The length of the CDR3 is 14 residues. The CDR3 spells CASSLNRGGDTQYF. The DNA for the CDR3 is TGCGCCAGCAGCTTGAATCGGGGCGGAGATACGCAGTATTTT. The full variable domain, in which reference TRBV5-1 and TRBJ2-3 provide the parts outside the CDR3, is KAGVTQTPRYLIKTRGQQVTLSCSPISGHRSVSWYQQTPGQGLQFLFEYFSETQRNKGNFPGRFSGRQFSNSRSEMNVSTLELGDSALYLCASSLNRGGDTQYFGPGTRLTVL.

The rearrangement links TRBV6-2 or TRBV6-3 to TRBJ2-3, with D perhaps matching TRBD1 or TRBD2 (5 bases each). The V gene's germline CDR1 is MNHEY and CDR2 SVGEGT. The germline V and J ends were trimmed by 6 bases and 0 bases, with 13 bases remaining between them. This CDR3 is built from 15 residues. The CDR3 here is CASSFGTASTDTQYF. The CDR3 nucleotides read TGTGCCAGCAGCTTCGGGACGGCGAGCACAGATACGCAGTATTTT.

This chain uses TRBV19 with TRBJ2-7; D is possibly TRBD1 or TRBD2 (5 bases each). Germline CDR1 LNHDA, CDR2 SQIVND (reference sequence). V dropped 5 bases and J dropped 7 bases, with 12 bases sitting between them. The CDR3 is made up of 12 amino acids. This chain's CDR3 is CASSDRGREQYF. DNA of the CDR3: TGTGCCAGTAGTGATCGGGGACGAGAGCAGTACTTC.

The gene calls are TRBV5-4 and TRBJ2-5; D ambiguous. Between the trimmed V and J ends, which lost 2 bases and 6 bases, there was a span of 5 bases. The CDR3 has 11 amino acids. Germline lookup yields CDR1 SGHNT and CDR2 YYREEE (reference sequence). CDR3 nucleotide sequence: TGTGCCAGCAGCTTCGGACAGACCCAGTACTTC. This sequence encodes CASSFGQTQYF. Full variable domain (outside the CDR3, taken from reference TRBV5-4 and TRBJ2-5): ETGVTQSPTHLIKTRGQQVTLRCSSQSGHNTVSWYQQALGQGPQFIFQYYREEENGRGNFPPRFSGLQFPNYSSELNVNALELDDSALYLCASSFGQTQYFGPGTRLLVL.

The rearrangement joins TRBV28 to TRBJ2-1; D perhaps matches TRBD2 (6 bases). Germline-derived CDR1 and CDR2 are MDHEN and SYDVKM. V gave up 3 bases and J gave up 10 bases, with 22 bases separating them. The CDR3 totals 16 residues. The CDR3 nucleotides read TGTGCCAGCAGTTTGGATAGACTAGAAGCTATATGGGAGCAGTTCTTC. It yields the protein CASSLDRLEAIWEQFF.

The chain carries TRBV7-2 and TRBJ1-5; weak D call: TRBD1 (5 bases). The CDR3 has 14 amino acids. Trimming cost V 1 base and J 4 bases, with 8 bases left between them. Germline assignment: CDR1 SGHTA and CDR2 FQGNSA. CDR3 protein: CASSLVWGNQPQHF. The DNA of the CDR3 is TGTGCCAGCAGCTTAGTTTGGGGGAATCAGCCCCAGCATTTT.

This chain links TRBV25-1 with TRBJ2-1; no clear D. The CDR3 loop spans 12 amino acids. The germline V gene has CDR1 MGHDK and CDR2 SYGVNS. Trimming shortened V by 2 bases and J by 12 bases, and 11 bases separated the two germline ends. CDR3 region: CASSERDSAQFF. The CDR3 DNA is TGTGCCAGCAGTGAACGAGATAGTGCGCAGTTCTTC.

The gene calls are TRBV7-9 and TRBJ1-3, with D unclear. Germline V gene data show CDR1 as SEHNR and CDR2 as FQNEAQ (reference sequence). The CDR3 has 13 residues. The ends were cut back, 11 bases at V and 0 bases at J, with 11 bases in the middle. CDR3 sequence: CAGRDRSGNTIYF. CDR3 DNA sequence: TGTGCCGGCCGGGATCGCTCTGGAAACACCATATATTTT.